This T cell receptor beta chain is from a study of blood T cell repertoires in COVID-19. The Seattle patients joined while their infection was active and were tracked longitudinally afterward. Profiling relied on immunoSEQ multiplex PCR, and the TCRdb table lists in-frame clones only, not all of them. This sample carries some 56,000 clones, approximately 92% of them seen once, and the ten largest clones take 43%. Trimming took off 0 bases at V and 6 bases at J, with 11 bases between the two ends. CDR1 is SGHTA, CDR2 FQGNSA, per germline. This CDR3 has 14 residues. What was sequenced was peripheral blood. The sequence was collected from a woman aged 60-75 years with COVID-19, enrolled during active disease. The chain joins TRBV7-2 to TRBJ1-2; a weak D match, TRBD1 (6 bases). CDR3: CASSLARGGDGYTF. CDR3 coding DNA: TGTGCCAGCAGCTTAGCAAGGGGGGGAGATGGCTACACCTTC.